This T cell receptor beta chain was sequenced during a study of tumor-infiltrating lymphocytes in primary liver carcinoma. Germline-derived CDR1 and CDR2 are MDHEN and SYDVKM. V was pared by 5 bases and J by 4 bases, with 11 bases of the junction left unmatched. The CDR3 is 16 residues long. This clonotype was seen once. The investigators made TCR beta cDNA from 400 to 550 ng total RNA, using a constant-region primer. Generation of the TCR beta libraries relied on three nested multiplex PCR rounds using slightly modified ARM-PCR. TRBV1-TRBV30 forward and Cbeta reverse primers drove the first two roughly 10-cycle rounds. TCRdb called the multiplex PCR reads again in MiXCR, with one record for every CDR3 protein. The sample yields more than 150,000 distinct CDR3 sequences, roughly three fifths seen once. The researchers obtained blood RNA from unsorted whole blood and also extracted germline DNA.

This clonotype was sampled from a man in his forties or fifties with primary liver carcinoma and hepatitis B virus infection. Sample: peripheral blood. The gene calls are TRBV28 and TRBJ2-1; 7 bases agree with TRBD2. CDR3 in amino acids: CASSPPWREPYNEQFF. The CDR3 DNA sequence: TGTGCCAGCAGTCCTCCGTGGCGGGAGCCTTACAATGAGCAGTTCTTC.